One T cell receptor (beta chain) is described in this entry. Its antigen remains unknown. Generated by immunoSEQ multiplex PCR, the TCRdb table keeps only in-frame clones and is missing some. Of some 63,000 clones in the sample, roughly nine tenths were seen once. This CDR3 spans 15 amino acids. Trimming took 8 bases from V and 4 from J; bases not matched to a gene: 13. Germline V gene data show CDR1 as SGHRS and CDR2 as YFSETQ. The study sampled blood at baseline, cycle 4 day 1, and cycle 7 day 1. The sample belongs to a study of OX40 agonist ivuxolimab in advanced cancers. Across the study: Intravenous ivuxolimab at 0.01 to 10 mg/kg was given to patients every 2 weeks. Study-wide findings and caveats: At 0.1-3.0 mg/kg, partial responders had clonal expansion among the lowest observed. With doses of 0.1 to 3.0 mg/kg, CD4+ and CD8+ blood T cells had undergone clonal expansion by week 6.

The V gene is TRBV5-1, the J gene TRBJ2-5; TRBD2 matches at 8 bases. The TCR sequence derives from an adult with an advanced solid tumor such as melanoma, head and neck, liver or kidney cancer. Sequences were derived from CD4+ or CD8+ T cells sorted from blood, sampled in a trial of the OX40 agonist ivuxolimab. In DNA form, the CDR3 reads TGCGCCAGTACGTACTCGGGGGGGTACGCAGAGACCCAGTACTTC. It encodes CASTYSGGYAETQYF. Using reference TRBV5-1 and TRBJ2-5 for the parts outside the CDR3, the full variable domain is KAGVTQTPRYLIKTRGQQVTLSCSPISGHRSVSWYQQTPGQGLQFLFEYFSETQRNKGNFPGRFSGRQFSNSRSEMNVSTLELGDSALYLCASTYSGGYAETQYFGPGTRLLVL.